This TCR beta chain was sequenced for a study of T cell responses to AZD1222 COVID-19 vaccine. There are 10 residues in the CDR3. CDR1 is MDHEN and CDR2 is SYDVKM in the germline V gene. V lost 10 bases and J lost 6, with 7 bases in between. TCRdb's table, derived via immunoSEQ multiplex PCR, lists solely in-frame clones and lacks some. The sample yields some 150,000 clones, approximately 90% seen once. This specimen consisted of peripheral blood, obtained on day 0 of MenACWY control vaccination. This TCR derives from an adult in good health. This rearrangement joins TRBV28 to TRBJ2-1; no reliable D call. DNA for the CDR3: TGTGCCACCAGCCGCAATGAGCAGTTCTTC. It yields the protein CATSRNEQFF.